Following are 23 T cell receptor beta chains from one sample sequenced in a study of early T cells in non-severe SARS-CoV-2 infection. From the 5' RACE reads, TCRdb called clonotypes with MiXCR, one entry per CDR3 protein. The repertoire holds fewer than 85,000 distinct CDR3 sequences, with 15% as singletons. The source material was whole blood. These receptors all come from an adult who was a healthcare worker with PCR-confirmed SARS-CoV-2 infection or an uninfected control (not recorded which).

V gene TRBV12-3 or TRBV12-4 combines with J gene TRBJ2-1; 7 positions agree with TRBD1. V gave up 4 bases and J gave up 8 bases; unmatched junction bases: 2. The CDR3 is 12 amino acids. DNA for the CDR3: TGTGCCAGCAGTTCGCAGGGGGATGAGCAGTTCTTC. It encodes CASSSQGDEQFF.

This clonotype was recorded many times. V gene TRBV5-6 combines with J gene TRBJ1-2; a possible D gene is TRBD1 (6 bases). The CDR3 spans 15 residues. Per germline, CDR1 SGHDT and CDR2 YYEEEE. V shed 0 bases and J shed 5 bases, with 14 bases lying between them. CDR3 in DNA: TGTGCCAGCAGCTTGGGAAGGGGGTCTCGGTATGGCTACACCTTC. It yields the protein CASSLGRGSRYGYTF.

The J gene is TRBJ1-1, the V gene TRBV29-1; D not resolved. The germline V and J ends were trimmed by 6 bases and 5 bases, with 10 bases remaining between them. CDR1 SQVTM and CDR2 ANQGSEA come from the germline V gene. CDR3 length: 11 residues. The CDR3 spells CSVPLGTEAFF. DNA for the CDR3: TGCAGCGTCCCGTTAGGGACTGAAGCTTTCTTT.

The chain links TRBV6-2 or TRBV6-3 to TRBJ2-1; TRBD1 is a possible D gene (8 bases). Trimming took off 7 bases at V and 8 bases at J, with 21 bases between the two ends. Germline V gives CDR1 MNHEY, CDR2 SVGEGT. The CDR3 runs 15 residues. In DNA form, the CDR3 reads TGTGCCAGCACTAACGGGGGGACAGGTTATCATGAGCAGTTCTTC. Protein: CASTNGGTGYHEQFF.

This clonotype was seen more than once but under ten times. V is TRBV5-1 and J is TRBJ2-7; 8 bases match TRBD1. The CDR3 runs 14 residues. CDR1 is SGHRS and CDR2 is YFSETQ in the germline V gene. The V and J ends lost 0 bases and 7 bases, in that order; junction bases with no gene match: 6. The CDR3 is CASSLGQGMGEQYF. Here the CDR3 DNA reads TGCGCCAGCAGCTTGGGACAGGGGATGGGGGAGCAGTACTTC. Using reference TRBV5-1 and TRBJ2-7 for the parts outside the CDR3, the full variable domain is KAGVTQTPRYLIKTRGQQVTLSCSPISGHRSVSWYQQTPGQGLQFLFEYFSETQRNKGNFPGRFSGRQFSNSRSEMNVSTLELGDSALYLCASSLGQGMGEQYFGPGTRLTVT.

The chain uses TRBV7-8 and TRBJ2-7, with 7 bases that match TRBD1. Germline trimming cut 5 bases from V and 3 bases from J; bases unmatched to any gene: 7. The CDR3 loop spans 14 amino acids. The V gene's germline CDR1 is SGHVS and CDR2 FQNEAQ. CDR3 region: CASSHPGQNYEQYF. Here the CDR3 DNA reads TGTGCCAGCAGCCATCCGGGACAGAACTACGAGCAGTACTTC.

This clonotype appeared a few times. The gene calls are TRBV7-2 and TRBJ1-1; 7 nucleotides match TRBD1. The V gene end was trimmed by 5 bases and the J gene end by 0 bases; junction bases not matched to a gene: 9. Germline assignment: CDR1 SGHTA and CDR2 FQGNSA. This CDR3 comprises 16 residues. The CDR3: CASSLPDREMNTEAFF. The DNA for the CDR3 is TGTGCCAGCAGCCTCCCCGACAGGGAAATGAACACTGAAGCTTTCTTT. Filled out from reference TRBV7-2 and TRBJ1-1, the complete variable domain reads GAGVSQSPSNKVTEKGKDVELRCDPISGHTALYWYRQSLGQGLEFLIYFQGNSAPDKSGLPSDRFSAERTGGSVSTLTIQRTQQEDSAVYLCASSLPDREMNTEAFFGQGTRLTVV.

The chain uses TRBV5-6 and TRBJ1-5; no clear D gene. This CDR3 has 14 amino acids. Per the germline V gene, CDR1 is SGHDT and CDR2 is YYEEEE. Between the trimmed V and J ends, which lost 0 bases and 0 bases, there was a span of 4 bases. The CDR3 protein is CASSLGYSNQPQHF. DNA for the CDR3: TGTGCCAGCAGCTTGGGCTATAGCAATCAGCCCCAGCATTTT.

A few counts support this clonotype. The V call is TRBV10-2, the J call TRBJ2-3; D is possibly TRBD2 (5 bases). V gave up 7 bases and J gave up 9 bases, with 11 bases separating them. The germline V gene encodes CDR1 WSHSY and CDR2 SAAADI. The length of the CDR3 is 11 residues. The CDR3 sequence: CASNVGETQYF. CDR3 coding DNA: TGCGCCAGCAACGTCGGGGAGACGCAGTATTTT.

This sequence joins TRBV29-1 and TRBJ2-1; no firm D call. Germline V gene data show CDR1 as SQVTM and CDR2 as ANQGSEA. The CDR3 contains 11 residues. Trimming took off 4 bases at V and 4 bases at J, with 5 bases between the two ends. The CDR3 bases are TGCAGCGTTGTCCTTTACAATGAGCAGTTCTTC. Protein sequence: CSVVLYNEQFF.

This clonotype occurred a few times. CDR3 bases: TGTGCCAGCATCCCAGAGGTGAAGACAGATTTCACCTACGAGCAGTACTTC. This gives the protein CASIPEVKTDFTYEQYF. This chain connects TRBV6-2 or TRBV6-3 to TRBJ2-7; D perhaps matches TRBD1 (5 bases). Germline-derived CDR1 and CDR2 are MNHEY and SVGEGT. The V and J ends lost 7 bases and 2 bases respectively, with 24 bases between them. This CDR3 contains 17 residues.

This CDR3 is CASGGGWGEQYF. Written as DNA, the CDR3 is TGTGCCAGCGGTGGTGGGTGGGGCGAGCAGTACTTC. This sequence joins TRBV25-1 and TRBJ2-7; D ambiguous. The CDR3 sequence is 12 residues long. The germline gives CDR1 MGHDK, CDR2 SYGVNS. V lost 8 bases to trimming and J lost 6 bases, with 14 bases between them.

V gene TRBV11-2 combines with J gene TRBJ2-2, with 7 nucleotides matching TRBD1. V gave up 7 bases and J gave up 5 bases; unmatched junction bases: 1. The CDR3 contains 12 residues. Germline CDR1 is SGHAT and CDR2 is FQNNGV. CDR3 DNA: TGTGCCAGCAACAGGGGAACCGGGGAGCTGTTTTTT. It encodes CASNRGTGELFF.

The CDR3 bases are TGCGCCAGCAGCTCCTTCCTACCAGGGCGCGGAGAGACCCAGTACTTC. Protein sequence: CASSSFLPGRGETQYF. The chain couples TRBV5-1 to TRBJ2-5; tentatively, D is TRBD1 (5 bases). Germline assignment: CDR1 SGHRS and CDR2 YFSETQ. Between the trimmed V and J ends, which lost 3 bases and 4 bases, there was a span of 19 bases. This CDR3 comprises 16 residues.

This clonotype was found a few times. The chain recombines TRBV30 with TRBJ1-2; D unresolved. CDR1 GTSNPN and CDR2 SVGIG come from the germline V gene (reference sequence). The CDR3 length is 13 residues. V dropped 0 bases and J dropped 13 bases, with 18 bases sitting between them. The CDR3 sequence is CAWSVLGSLRGTF. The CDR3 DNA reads TGTGCCTGGAGTGTACTAGGCAGTTTAAGAGGCACCTTC.

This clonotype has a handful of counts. The CDR3 loop is CASRQGEKLFF. The CDR3 region has the DNA TGTGCCAGCAGACAGGGTGAAAAACTGTTTTTT. The genes are TRBV7-9 and TRBJ1-4, with D tentatively TRBD1 (6 bases). This CDR3 has 11 residues. Germline CDR1 reads SEHNR; CDR2 reads FQNEAQ (reference sequence). Between the trimmed V and J ends, which lost 6 bases and 7 bases, there was a span of 6 bases. Drawing the rest from reference TRBV7-9 and TRBJ1-4, the complete variable domain is DTGVSQNPRHKITKRGQNVTFRCDPISEHNRLYWYRQTLGQGPEFLTYFQNEAQLEKSRLLSDRFSAERPKGSFSTLEIQRTEQGDSAMYLCASRQGEKLFFGSGTQLSVL.

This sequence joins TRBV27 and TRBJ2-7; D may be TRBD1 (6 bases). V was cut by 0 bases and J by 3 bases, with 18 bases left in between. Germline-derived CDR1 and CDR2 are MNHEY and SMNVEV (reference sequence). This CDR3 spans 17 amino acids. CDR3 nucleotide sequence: TGTGCCAGCAGTTTATCGGGTGGGGGCCCACCGGGCTACGAGCAGTACTTC. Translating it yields CASSLSGGGPPGYEQYF.

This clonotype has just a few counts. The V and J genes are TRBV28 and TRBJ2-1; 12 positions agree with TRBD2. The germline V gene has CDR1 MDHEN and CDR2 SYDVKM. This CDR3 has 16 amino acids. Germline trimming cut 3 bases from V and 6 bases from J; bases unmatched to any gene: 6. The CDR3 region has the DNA TGTGCCAGCAGTTTTGGGTCTAGCGGGGGGGCCAATGAGCAGTTCTTC. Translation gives CASSFGSSGGANEQFF.

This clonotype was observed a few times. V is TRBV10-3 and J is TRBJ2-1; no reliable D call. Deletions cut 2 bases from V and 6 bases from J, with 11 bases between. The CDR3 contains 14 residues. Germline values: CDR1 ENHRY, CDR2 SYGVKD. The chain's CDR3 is CAISEGVAGNEQFF. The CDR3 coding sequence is TGTGCCATCAGTGAGGGGGTCGCCGGCAATGAGCAGTTCTTC.

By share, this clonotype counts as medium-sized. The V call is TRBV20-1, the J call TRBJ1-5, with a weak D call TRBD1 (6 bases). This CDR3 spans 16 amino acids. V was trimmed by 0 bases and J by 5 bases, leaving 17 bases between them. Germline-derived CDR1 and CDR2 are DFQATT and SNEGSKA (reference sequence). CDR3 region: CSARDQGTSRDQPQHF. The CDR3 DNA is TGCAGTGCTAGAGATCAGGGGACGAGCCGGGATCAGCCCCAGCATTTT.

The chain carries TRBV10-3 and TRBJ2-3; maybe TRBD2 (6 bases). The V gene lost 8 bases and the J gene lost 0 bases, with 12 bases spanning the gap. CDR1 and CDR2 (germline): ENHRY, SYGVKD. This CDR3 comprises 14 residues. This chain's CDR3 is CAIWAGRSTDTQYF. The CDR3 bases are TGTGCCATCTGGGCGGGACGGAGCACAGATACGCAGTATTTT.

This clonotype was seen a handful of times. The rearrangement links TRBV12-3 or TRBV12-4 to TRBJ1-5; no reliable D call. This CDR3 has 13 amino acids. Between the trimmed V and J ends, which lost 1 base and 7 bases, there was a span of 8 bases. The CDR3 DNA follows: TGTGCCAGCAGTTTAGACAGTATGCAGCCCCAGCATTTT. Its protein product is CASSLDSMQPQHF.

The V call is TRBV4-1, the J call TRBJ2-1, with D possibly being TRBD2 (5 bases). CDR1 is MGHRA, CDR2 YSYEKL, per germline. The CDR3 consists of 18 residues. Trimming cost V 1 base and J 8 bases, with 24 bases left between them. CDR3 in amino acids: CASSQADFLPGQKHEQFF. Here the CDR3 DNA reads TGCGCCAGCAGCCAAGCGGACTTTCTGCCTGGGCAAAAGCATGAGCAGTTCTTC.